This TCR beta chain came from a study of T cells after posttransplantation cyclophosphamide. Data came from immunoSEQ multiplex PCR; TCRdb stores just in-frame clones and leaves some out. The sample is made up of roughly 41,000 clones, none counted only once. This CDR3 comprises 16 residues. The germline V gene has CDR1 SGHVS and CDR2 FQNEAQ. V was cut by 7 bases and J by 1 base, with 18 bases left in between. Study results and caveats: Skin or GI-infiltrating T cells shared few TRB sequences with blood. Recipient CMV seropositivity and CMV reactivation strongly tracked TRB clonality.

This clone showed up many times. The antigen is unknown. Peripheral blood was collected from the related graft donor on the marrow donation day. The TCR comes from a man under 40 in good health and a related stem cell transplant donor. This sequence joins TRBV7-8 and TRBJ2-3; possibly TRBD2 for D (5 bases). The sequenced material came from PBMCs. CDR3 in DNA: TGTGCCAGCATCCTAGAGGCCGGGGTCCGCACAGATACGCAGTATTTT. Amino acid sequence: CASILEAGVRTDTQYF.